This T cell receptor (beta chain) was sequenced for a study of cytomegalovirus exposure and HLA in healthy donors. Background on the study: An early release of data contained about 85 million unique TCRs, which came from HLA-typed donors.

Study conclusions and caveats: In vitro experiments confirmed that a few CMV-associated chains were specific for CMV antigens.

A word on this clone: What it binds is not known.

CDR3 length equals 13 residues. Per the germline V gene, CDR1 is MDHEN and CDR2 is SYDVKM. V was trimmed by 7 bases and J by 2 bases, leaving 11 bases between them. The PCR had 60 Vbeta and 13 Jbeta primers. Repertoires were generated with immunoSEQ multiplex PCR, while TCRdb's copy carries only in-frame clones and drops some. Of some 190,000 clones in the sample, roughly 85% are singletons; the top ten hold 1%. Donors showed nominal health when sampled, although they likely had unrecorded immune exposures. The clonotype originates from a boy under 10 years old in good health and CMV-seronegative. This sequence joins TRBV28 and TRBJ1-2, with a weak D call TRBD1 (6 bases). Sequenced: PBMCs. This chain's CDR3 is CASTTGFNYGYTF. The CDR3 bases are TGTGCCAGCACCACAGGGTTCAACTATGGCTACACCTTC.